This TCR beta chain originates from a study of OX40 agonist ivuxolimab in advanced cancers. Study background: Of the participants, 35% to 50% had some prior anti-PD-1, anti-PD-L1 or anti-CTLA-4 therapy, which was allowed. Findings and caveats of the study: Doses of 0.1 to 3.0 mg/kg were accompanied by clonal expansion of CD4+ and CD8+ blood T cells by week 6. Clonal expansion among partial responders at 0.1-3.0 mg/kg ranked near the lowest.

Germline V CDR1 and CDR2: LGHNA, YSLEER. CDR3 size: 12 residues. Trimming took 4 bases from V and 6 from J, leaving 9 bases between them. Notes on this clone: Its antigen is still unknown.

Anyone with autoimmune disease history or systemic immunosuppression was excluded. Assay: immunoSEQ multiplex PCR; the TCRdb copy retains only in-frame clones and omits some. The sample yields approximately 50,000 clones, about four fifths seen once. The chain couples TRBV4-3 to TRBJ1-2; no clear D. The sequence was collected from an adult with an advanced solid tumor such as melanoma, head and neck, liver or kidney cancer. The sample here was CD4+ or CD8+ T cells sorted from blood, taken in a trial of the OX40 agonist ivuxolimab. The CDR3 DNA is TGCGCCAGCAGCCCGGACGGGGATGGCTACACCTTC. This sequence encodes CASSPDGDGYTF.